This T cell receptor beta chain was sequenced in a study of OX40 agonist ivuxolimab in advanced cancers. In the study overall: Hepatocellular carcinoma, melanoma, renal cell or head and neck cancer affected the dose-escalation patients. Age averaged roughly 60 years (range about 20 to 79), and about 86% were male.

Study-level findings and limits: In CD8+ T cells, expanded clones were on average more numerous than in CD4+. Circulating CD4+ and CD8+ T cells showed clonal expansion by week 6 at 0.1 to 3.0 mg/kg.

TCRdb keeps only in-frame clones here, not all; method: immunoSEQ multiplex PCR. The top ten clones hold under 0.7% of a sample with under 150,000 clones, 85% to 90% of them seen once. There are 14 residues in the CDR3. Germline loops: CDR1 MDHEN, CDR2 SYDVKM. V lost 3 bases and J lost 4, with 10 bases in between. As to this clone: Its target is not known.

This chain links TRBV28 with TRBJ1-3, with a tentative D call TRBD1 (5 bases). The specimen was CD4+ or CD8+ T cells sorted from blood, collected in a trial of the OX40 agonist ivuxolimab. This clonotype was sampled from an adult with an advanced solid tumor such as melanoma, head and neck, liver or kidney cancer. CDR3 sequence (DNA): TGTGCCAGCAGTTTCTCAGGGTACGGAAACACCATATATTTT. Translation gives CASSFSGYGNTIYF.